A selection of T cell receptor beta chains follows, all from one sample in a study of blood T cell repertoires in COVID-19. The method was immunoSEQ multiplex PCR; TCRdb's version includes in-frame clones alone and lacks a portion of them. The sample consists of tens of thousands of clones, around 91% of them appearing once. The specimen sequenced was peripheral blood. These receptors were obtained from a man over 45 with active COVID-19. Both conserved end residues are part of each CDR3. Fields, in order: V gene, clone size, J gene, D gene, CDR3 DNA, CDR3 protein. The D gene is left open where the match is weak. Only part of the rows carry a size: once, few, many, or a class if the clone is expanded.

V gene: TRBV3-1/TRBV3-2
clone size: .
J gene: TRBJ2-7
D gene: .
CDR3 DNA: TGTGCCAGCAGCCAAGCGGGGTTAACAACCTACGAGCAGTACTTC
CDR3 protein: CASSQAGLTTYEQYF

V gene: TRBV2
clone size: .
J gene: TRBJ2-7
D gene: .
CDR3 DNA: TGTGCCAGCAGTCCATACAGATACGAGCAGTACTTC
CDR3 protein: CASSPYRYEQYF

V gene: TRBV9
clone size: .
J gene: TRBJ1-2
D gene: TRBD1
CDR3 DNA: TGTGCCAGCAGCAAACCCACCCCCGGGACAGCAAATGGCTACACCTTC
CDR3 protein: CASSKPTPGTANGYTF

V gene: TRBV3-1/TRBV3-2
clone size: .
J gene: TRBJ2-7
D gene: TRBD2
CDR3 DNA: TGTGCCAGCAGCCAGAGCAGGACTAGCGGGGCGGGGGAGCAGTACTTC
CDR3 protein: CASSQSRTSGAGEQYF

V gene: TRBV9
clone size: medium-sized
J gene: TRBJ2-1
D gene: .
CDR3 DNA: TGTGCCAGCAGCGCCCCAGACAGGTCCAATGAGCAGTTCTTC
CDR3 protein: CASSAPDRSNEQFF

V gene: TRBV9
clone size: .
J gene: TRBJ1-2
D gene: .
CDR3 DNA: TGTGCCAGCAGCGTACATGGAGGTGGCTACACCTTC
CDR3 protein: CASSVHGGGYTF

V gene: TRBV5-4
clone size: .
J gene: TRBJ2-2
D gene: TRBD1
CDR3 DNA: TGTGCCAGCAGCAGGCCGGGACAGAGTTTCGCGAACACCGGGGAGCTGTTTTTT
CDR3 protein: CASSRPGQSFANTGELFF

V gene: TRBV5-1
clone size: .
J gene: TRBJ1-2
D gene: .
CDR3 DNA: TGCGCCAGCACAGCTCAGGGGTATGGCTACACCTTC
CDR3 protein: CASTAQGYGYTF

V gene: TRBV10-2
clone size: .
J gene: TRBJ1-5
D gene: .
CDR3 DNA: TGCGCCAGCACTGGACAGTACAATCAGCCCCAGCATTTT
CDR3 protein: CASTGQYNQPQHF

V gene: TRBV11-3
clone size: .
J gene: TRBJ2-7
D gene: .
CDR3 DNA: TGTGCCAGCAGTCCCGGACTAACCTCAGGGGAGCAGTACTTC
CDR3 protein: CASSPGLTSGEQYF

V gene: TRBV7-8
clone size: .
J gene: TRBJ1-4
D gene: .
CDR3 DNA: TGTGCCAGCAGTCGGGGGTTTAATGAAAAACTGTTTTTT
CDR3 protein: CASSRGFNEKLFF

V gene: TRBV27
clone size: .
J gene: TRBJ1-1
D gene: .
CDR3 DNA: TGTGCCAGCAGTTTAGCGGGAGTGGGAACTGAAGCTTTCTTT
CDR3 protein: CASSLAGVGTEAFF

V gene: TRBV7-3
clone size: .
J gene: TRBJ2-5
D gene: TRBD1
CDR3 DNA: TGTGCCAGCAGCCCGACAGGGGATTACCAAGAGACCCAGTACTTC
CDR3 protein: CASSPTGDYQETQYF

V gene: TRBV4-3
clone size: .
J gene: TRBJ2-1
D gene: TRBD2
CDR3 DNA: TGCGCCAGCAGCCAAGCCGGACTAGCGGGGACACCCGGTGAGCAGTTCTTC
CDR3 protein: CASSQAGLAGTPGEQFF

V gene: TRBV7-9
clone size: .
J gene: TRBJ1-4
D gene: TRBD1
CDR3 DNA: TGTGCCAGCAGCTCGAGAACAGGGGCAGCTAATGAAAAACTGTTTTTT
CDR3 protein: CASSSRTGAANEKLFF

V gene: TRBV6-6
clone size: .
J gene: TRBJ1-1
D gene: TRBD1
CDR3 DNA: TGTGCCAGTTGGACAGGACTGAACACTGAAGCTTTCTTT
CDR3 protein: CASWTGLNTEAFF

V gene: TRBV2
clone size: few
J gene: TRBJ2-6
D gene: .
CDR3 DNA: TGTGCCAGCAGTGATTCCTTGGGGCCTTCTGGGGCCAACGTCCTGACTTTC
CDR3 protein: CASSDSLGPSGANVLTF

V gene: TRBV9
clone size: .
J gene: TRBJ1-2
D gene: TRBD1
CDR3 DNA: TGTGCCAGCAGCGTAGTTCAGGACAGGGGCTCTGGCTACACCTTC
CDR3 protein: CASSVVQDRGSGYTF

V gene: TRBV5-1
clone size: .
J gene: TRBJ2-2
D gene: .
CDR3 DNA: TGCGCCAGCAGCTTGGAGTCAGGTCTGAACACCGGGGAGCTGTTTTTT
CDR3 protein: CASSLESGLNTGELFF

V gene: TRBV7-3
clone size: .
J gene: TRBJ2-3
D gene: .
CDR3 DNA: TGTGCCAGCAGCTTAAGTTCCGGGATAGATACGCAGTATTTT
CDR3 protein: CASSLSSGIDTQYF

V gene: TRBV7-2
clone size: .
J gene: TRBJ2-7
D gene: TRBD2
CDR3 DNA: TGTGCCAGCACCCCTGAGGCGGGGGGCCATTCCTACGAGCAGTACTTC
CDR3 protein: CASTPEAGGHSYEQYF

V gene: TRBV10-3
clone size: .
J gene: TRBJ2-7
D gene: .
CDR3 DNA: TGTGCCATCAGGGGACAAAATGACGACGGGTACGAGCAGTACTTC
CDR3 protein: CAIRGQNDDGYEQYF

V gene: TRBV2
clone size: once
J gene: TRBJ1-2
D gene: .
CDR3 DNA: TGTGCCAGCAAACGGGGGTCTGGCTATGGCTACACCTTC
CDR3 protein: CASKRGSGYGYTF

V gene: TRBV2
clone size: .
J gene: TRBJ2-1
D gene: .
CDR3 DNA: TGTGCCAGCAGGCTCAGGGGTGAAAGTTCCTACAATGAGCAGTTCTTC
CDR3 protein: CASRLRGESSYNEQFF

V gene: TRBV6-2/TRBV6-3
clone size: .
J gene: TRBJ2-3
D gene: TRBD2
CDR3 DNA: TGTGCCAGCAGTGCCAGCGGGGGATCAGATACGCAGTATTTT
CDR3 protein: CASSASGGSDTQYF

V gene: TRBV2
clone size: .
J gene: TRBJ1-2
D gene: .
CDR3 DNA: TGTGCCAGCACCCCTATAGGGGTTAACTATGGCTACACCTTC
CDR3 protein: CASTPIGVNYGYTF

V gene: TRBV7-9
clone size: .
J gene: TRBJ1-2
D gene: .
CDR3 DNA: TGTGCCAGCAGCTTGGAGGGGATTAACTATGGCTACACCTTC
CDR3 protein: CASSLEGINYGYTF

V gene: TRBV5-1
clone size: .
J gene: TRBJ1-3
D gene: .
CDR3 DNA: TGCGCCAGCAGCTTAGAGGGAAACACCATATATTTT
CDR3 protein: CASSLEGNTIYF

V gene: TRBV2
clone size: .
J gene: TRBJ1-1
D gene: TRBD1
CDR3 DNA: TGTGCCAGCAGTGCAACAGGGGCGTTAACCCGTGGTGCTTTCTTT
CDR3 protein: CASSATGALTRGAFF

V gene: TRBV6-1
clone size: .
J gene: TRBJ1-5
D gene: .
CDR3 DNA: TGTGCCAGCAGTGACGGGTTTCAGCCCCAGCATTTT
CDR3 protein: CASSDGFQPQHF

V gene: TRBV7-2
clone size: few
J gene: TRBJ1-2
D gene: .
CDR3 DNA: TGTGCCAGCAGCTCGGGGGGGCCGGTCTATGGCTACACCTTC
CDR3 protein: CASSSGGPVYGYTF

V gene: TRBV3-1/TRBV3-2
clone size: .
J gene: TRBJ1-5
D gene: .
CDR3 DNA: TGTGCCAGCAGCCAGGACATCCTGAATCAGCCCCAGCATTTT
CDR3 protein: CASSQDILNQPQHF

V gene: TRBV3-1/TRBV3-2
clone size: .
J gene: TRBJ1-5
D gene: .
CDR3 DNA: TGTGCCAGCAGTTTCAATAGCAATCAGCCCCAGCATTTT
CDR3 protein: CASSFNSNQPQHF

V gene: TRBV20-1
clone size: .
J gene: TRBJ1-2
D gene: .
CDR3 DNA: TGCAGTGCTCTGCGGGATGGCTACACCTTC
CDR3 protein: CSALRDGYTF

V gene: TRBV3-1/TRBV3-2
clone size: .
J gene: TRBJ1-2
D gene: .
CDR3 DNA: TGTGCCAGCAGTTCGACAGGAAACTATGGCTACACCTTC
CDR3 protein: CASSSTGNYGYTF

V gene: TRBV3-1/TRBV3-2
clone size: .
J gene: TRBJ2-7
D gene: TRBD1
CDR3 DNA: TGTGCCAGCAGCCTAGGGACAGGGGAGCACGAGCAGTACTTC
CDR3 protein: CASSLGTGEHEQYF

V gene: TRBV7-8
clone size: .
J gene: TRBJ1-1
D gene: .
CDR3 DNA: TGTGCCAGCAGCGCACACAGGGCCGAAGCTTTCTTT
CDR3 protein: CASSAHRAEAFF

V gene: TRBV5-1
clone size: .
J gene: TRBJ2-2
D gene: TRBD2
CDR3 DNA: TGCGCCAGCAGCTTGGATCCTAGCGGATACACCGGGGAGCTGTTTTTT
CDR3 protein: CASSLDPSGYTGELFF